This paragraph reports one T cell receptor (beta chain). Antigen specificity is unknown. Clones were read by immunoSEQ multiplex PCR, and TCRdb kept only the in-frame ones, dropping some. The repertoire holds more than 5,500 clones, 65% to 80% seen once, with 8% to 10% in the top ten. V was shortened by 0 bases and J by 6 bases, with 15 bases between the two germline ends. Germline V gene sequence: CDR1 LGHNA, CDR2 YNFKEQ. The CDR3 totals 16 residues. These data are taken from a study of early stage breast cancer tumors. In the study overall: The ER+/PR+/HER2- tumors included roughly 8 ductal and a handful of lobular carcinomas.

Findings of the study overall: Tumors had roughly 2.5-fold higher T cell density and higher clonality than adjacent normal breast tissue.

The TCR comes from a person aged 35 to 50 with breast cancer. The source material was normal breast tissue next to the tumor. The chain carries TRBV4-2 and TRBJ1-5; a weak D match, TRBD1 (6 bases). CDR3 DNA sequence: TGTGCCAGCAGCCAAGATGAGGGGGGAGGGGGTCAGCCCCAGCATTTT. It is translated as CASSQDEGGGGQPQHF.